Shown below are 13 T cell receptor beta chains from a single sample sequenced in a study of lymphopenia after photon versus proton radiotherapy. Repertoires were generated with immunoSEQ multiplex PCR, while TCRdb's copy carries only in-frame clones and drops some. The sample yields approximately 71,000 clones, approximately 90% seen once. The sequences come from peripheral blood, collected from a patient treated with photon-based radiotherapy. The origin of the receptors is a woman between 65 and 79 years old with pancreatic cancer.

The chain carries TRBV18 and TRBJ1-5; 10 bases match TRBD1. Trimming removed 5 bases from V and 7 bases from J; junction bases left unmatched: 8. The CDR3 is 15 residues long. In germline, CDR1 is KGHSH, CDR2 LQKENI. CDR3 loop: CASSGSTGGGQPQHF. DNA of the CDR3: TGTGCCAGCTCAGGATCGACAGGGGGCGGCCAGCCCCAGCATTTT. The entire variable domain, with the rest obtained from reference TRBV18 and TRBJ1-5, is as follows: NAGVMQNPRHLVRRRGQEARLRCSPMKGHSHVYWYRQLPEEGLKFMVYLQKENIIDESGMPKERFSAEFPKEGPSILRIQQVVRGDSAAYFCASSGSTGGGQPQHFGDGTRLSIL.

This chain links TRBV19 with TRBJ1-2; a weak D match, TRBD1 (6 bases). With 2 bases removed from V and 10 bases from J, the gap between germline ends came to 26 bases. The CDR3 length is 17 residues. CDR1 LNHDA and CDR2 SQIVND come from the germline V gene (reference sequence). CDR3 protein: CASSINHLRDRLTYYTF. Written as DNA, the CDR3 is TGTGCCAGTAGTATAAACCACCTTCGAGACAGGTTGACTTACTACACCTTC.

The chain couples TRBV4-2 to TRBJ2-3, with 14 nucleotides matching TRBD2. This CDR3 contains 19 residues. From germline, CDR1 is LGHNA and CDR2 YNFKEQ. Trimming removed 3 bases from V and 4 bases from J; junction bases left unmatched: 12. The CDR3: CASSHSPGLAGDRADTQYF. The DNA for the CDR3 is TGTGCCAGCAGCCACTCACCGGGACTAGCGGGAGATCGGGCAGATACGCAGTATTTT.

This clone was seen a single time. This chain connects TRBV4-1 to TRBJ1-5; the D is unclear. Germline V CDR1 and CDR2: MGHRA, YSYEKL. This CDR3 has 15 amino acids. V lost 0 bases, J lost 0 bases, and 6 bases lay in between. In DNA form, the CDR3 reads TGCGCCAGCAGCCAAGATTGGGGTAGCAATCAGCCCCAGCATTTT. Residues: CASSQDWGSNQPQHF.

The chain links TRBV5-4 to TRBJ2-3, with TRBD2 matching over 9 bases. J lost 0 bases, V lost 3 bases, and 5 bases had no gene match. CDR1 is SGHNT, CDR2 YYREEE, per germline (reference sequence). The CDR3 is 16 residues long. This chain's CDR3 is CASSSRLAESTDTQYF. The CDR3 DNA follows: TGTGCCAGCAGCTCCCGACTAGCGGAGAGCACAGATACGCAGTATTTT. The full variable domain, its missing parts supplied by reference TRBV5-4 and TRBJ2-3, is ETGVTQSPTHLIKTRGQQVTLRCSSQSGHNTVSWYQQALGQGPQFIFQYYREEENGRGNFPPRFSGLQFPNYSSELNVNALELDDSALYLCASSSRLAESTDTQYFGPGTRLTVL.

The rearrangement uses TRBV18 and TRBJ2-5; the D call may be TRBD1 or TRBD2 (5 bases each). Germline V gene sequence: CDR1 KGHSH, CDR2 LQKENI. This CDR3 spans 13 amino acids. V was pared by 2 bases and J by 6 bases, with 10 bases between. CDR3 nucleotides: TGTGCCAGCTCACCAGGGACCAGACAGACCCAGTACTTC. Protein product: CASSPGTRQTQYF.

The chain joins TRBV30 to TRBJ2-3; 8 bases align to TRBD1. The trim removed 3 bases at V and 3 bases at J, leaving 8 bases unmatched. CDR1 and CDR2 (germline): GTSNPN, SVGIG (reference sequence). The CDR3 loop spans 15 amino acids. In nucleotides, the CDR3 is TGTGCCTGGAGCGGAGACAGGGGTATTACAGATACGCAGTATTTT. It translates to CAWSGDRGITDTQYF.

The genes are TRBV4-2 and TRBJ2-3; D gene unclear. Between the trimmed V and J ends, which lost 0 bases and 10 bases, there was a span of 11 bases. The CDR3 loop spans 13 amino acids. Germline CDR1 LGHNA, CDR2 YNFKEQ. The chain's CDR3 is CASSQEANSPQYF. CDR3 nucleotides: TGTGCCAGCAGCCAAGAGGCGAATAGCCCGCAGTATTTT.

In DNA, the CDR3 is TGTGCCAGCAGCGGAACTAGCGGGAGCTGGGAGACCCAGTACTTC. It encodes CASSGTSGSWETQYF. The chain carries TRBV7-2 and TRBJ2-5, with 11 bases that match TRBD2. Germline CDR1 reads SGHTA; CDR2 reads FQGNSA. The CDR3 has 15 amino acids. V lost 5 bases and J lost 5; bases outside the gene matches: 7.

V usage is TRBV30 and J usage is TRBJ2-4; 7 positions match TRBD2. Germline V gene lookup returns CDR1 GTSNPN and CDR2 SVGIG (reference sequence). The J segment lost 9 bases and the V segment lost 1 base, leaving 6 bases of the junction unmatched. The CDR3 length is 13 residues. CDR3 DNA sequence: TGTGCCTGGAGTGCCTGGTCTAGCGGCATTCAGTACTTC. This sequence encodes CAWSAWSSGIQYF.

This clone was seen a few times. The chain couples TRBV15 to TRBJ2-2; D is uncertain. Germline V gene lookup returns CDR1 LNHNV and CDR2 YYDKDF (reference sequence). The ends were cut back, 1 base at V and 7 bases at J, with 13 bases in the middle. This CDR3 has 15 amino acids. This CDR3 reads CATSRGNLVGGELFF. For the CDR3, the DNA is TGTGCCACCAGCAGAGGGAATCTGGTTGGCGGGGAGCTGTTTTTT.

The CDR3 coding sequence is TGTGCCAGCAGTGCGAAGAGCTCCTACAATGAGCAGTTCTTC. Its translation is CASSAKSSYNEQFF. This rearrangement joins TRBV6-1 to TRBJ2-1, with unresolved D. Trimming left V 4 bases short and J 0 bases short, with 7 bases between. Per the germline V gene, CDR1 is MNHNS and CDR2 is SASEGT. The CDR3 length is 14 residues.

The chain has TRBV28 and TRBJ2-2; D possibly corresponds to TRBD1 (6 bases). V was shortened by 5 bases and J by 4 bases, with 11 bases between the two germline ends. Looked up from germline, CDR1 is MDHEN and CDR2 is SYDVKM. CDR3 length: 14 amino acids. Written as DNA, the CDR3 is TGTGCCAGCAGTGGACAGATGGGCACCGGGGAGCTGTTTTTT. Translated: CASSGQMGTGELFF.